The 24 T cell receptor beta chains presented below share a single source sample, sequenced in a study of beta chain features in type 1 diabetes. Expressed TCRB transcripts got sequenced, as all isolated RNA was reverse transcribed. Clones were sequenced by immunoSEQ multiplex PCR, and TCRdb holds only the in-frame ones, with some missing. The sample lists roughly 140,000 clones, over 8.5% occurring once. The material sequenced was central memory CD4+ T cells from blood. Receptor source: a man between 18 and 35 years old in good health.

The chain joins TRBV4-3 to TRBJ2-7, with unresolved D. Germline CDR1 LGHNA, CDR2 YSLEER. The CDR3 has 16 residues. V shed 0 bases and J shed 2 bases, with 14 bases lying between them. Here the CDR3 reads CASSQEYTRITYEQYF. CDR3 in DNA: TGCGCCAGCAGCCAAGAATATACGAGGATCACCTACGAGCAGTACTTC.

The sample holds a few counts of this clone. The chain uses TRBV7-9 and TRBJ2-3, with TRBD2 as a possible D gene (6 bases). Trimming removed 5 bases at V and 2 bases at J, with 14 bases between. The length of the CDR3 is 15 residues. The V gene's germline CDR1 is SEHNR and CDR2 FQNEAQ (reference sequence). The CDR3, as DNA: TGTGCCAGCAGCCCCTCTAGCGCAGCCACAGATACGCAGTATTTT. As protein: CASSPSSAATDTQYF.

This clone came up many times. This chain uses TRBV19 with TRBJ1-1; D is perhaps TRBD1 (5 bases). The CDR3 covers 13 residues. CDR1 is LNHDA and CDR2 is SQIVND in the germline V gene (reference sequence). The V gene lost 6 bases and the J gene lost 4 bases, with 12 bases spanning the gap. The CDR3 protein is CASSWDWATEAFF. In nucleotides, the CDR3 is TGTGCCAGTAGCTGGGACTGGGCCACTGAAGCTTTCTTT.

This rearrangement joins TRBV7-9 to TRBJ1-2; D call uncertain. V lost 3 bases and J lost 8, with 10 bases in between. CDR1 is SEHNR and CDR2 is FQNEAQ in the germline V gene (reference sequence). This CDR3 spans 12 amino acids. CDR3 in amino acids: CASSFRDLGYTF. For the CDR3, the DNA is TGTGCCAGCAGCTTCAGAGATCTCGGCTACACCTTC. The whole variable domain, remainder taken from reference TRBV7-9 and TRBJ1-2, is DTGVSQNPRHKITKRGQNVTFRCDPISEHNRLYWYRQTLGQGPEFLTYFQNEAQLEKSRLLSDRFSAERPKGSFSTLEIQRTEQGDSAMYLCASSFRDLGYTFGSGTRLTVV.

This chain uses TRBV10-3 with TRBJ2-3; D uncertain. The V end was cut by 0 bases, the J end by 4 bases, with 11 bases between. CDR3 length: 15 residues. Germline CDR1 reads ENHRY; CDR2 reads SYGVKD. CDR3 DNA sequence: TGTGCCATCAGTGAGTCCCCTGAACTCGCAGATACGCAGTATTTT. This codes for CAISESPELADTQYF.

CDR3 DNA: TGTGCCAGCAGCGCGACTATCGACTTAACTAGCAATCAGCCCCAGCATTTT. Its protein product is CASSATIDLTSNQPQHF. The chain joins TRBV9 to TRBJ1-5; D is uncertain. CDR3 length equals 17 residues. CDR1 is SGDLS, CDR2 YYNGEE, per germline. Trimming took 3 bases from V and 0 from J, leaving 16 bases between them. The whole variable domain, filled in from reference TRBV9 and TRBJ1-5, reads DSGVTQTPKHLITATGQRVTLRCSPRSGDLSVYWYQQSLDQGLQFLIQYYNGEERAKGNILERFSAQQFPDLHSELNLSSLELGDSALYFCASSATIDLTSNQPQHFGDGTRLSIL.

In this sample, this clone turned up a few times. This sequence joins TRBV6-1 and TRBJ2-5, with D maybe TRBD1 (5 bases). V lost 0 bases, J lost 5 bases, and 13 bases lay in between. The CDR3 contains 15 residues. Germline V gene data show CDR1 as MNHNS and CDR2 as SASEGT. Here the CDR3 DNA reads TGTGCCAGCAGTGAAGCACCAGGGTCTTGGGAGACCCAGTACTTC. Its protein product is CASSEAPGSWETQYF.

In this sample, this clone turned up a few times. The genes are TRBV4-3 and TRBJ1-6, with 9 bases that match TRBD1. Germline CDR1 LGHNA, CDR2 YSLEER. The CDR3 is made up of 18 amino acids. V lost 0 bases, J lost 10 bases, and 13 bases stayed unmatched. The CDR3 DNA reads TGCGCCAGCAGCCAAGATTTAGGACAGGGGAAGTTAGGCTCACCCCTCCACTTT. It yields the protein CASSQDLGQGKLGSPLHF.

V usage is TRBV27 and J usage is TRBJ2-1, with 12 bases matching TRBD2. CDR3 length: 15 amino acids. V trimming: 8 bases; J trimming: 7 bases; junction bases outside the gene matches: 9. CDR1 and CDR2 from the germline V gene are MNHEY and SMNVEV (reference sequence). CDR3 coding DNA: TGTGCCAGCCGGGCCCTTCTAGCGGGAGGGAATGAGCAGTTCTTC. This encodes CASRALLAGGNEQFF.

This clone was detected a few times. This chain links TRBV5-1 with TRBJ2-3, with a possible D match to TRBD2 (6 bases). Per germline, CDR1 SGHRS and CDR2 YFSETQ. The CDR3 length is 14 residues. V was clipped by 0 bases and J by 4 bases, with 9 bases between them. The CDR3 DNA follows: TGCGCCAGCAGCTTGGGGGACTCGGCAGATACGCAGTATTTT. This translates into CASSLGDSADTQYF.

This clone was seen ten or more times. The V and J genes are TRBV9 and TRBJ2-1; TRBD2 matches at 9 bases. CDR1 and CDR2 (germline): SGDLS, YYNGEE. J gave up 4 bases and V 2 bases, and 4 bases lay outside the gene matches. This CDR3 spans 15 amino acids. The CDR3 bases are TGTGCCAGCAGCGTTGGACTAGCGTCTTACAATGAGCAGTTCTTC. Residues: CASSVGLASYNEQFF.

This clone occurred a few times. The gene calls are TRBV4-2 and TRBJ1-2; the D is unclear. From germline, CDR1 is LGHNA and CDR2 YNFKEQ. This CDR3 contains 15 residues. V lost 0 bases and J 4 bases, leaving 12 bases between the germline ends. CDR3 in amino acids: CASSQESPGVYGYTF. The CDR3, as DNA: TGTGCCAGCAGCCAAGAAAGTCCAGGCGTCTATGGCTACACCTTC.

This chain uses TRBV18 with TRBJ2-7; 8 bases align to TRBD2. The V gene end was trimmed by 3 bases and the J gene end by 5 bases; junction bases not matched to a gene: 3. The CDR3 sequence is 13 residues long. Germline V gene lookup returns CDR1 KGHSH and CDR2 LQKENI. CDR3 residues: CASSPGLGNEQYF. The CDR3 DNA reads TGTGCCAGCTCACCGGGACTAGGAAACGAGCAGTACTTC.

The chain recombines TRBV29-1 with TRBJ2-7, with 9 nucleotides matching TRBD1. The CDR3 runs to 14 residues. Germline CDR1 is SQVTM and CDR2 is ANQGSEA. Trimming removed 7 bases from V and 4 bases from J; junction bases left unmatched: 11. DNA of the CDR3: TGCAGCGCCAAAGGGGGACAGGGAGGGTACGAGCAGTACTTC. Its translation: CSAKGGQGGYEQYF.

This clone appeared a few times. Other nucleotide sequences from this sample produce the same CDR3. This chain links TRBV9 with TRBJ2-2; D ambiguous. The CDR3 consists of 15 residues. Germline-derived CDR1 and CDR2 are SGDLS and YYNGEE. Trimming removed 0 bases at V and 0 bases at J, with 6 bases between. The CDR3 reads CASSVGTPNTGELFF. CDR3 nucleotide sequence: TGTGCCAGCAGCGTAGGTACCCCGAACACCGGGGAGCTGTTTTTT.

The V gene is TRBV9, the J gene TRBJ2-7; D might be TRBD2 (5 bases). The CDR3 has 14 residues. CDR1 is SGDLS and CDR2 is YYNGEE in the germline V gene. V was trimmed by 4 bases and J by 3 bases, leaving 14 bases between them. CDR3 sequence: CASSPRSGSYEQYF. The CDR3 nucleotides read TGTGCCAGCAGCCCCAGGAGCGGTAGCTACGAGCAGTACTTC.

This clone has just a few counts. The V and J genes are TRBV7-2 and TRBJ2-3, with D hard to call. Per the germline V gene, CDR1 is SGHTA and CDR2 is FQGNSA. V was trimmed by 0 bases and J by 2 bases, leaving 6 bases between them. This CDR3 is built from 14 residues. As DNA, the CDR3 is TGTGCCAGCAGCTTAGCTCGCTACACAGATACGCAGTATTTT. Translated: CASSLARYTDTQYF.

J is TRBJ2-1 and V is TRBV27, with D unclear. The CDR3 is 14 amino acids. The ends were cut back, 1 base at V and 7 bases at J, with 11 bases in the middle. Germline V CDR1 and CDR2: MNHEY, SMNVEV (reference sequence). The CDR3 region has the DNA TGTGCCAGCAGTTTATTCTCCAGCCGGAATGAGCAGTTCTTC. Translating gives CASSLFSSRNEQFF.

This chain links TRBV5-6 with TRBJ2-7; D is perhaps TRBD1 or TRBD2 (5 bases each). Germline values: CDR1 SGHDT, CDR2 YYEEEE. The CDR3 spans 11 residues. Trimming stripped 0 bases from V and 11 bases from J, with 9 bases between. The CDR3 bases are TGTGCCAGCAGCTTGGTCGGGGCGAAGTACTTC. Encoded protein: CASSLVGAKYF. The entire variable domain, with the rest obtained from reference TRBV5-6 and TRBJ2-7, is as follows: DAGVTQSPTHLIKTRGQQVTLRCSPKSGHDTVSWYQQALGQGPQFIFQYYEEEERQRGNFPDRFSGHQFPNYSSELNVNALLLGDSALYLCASSLVGAKYFGPGTRLTVT.

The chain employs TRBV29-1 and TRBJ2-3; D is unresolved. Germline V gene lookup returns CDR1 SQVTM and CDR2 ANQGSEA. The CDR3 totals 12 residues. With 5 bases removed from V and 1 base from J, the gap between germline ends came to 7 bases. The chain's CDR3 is CSVIRGTDTQYF. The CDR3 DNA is TGCAGCGTTATCCGGGGCACAGATACGCAGTATTTT.

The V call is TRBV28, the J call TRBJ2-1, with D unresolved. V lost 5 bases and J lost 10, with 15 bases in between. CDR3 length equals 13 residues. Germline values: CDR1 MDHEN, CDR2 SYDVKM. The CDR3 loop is CASSTNVGQEQFF. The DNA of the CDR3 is TGTGCCAGCAGTACTAATGTGGGTCAGGAGCAGTTCTTC.

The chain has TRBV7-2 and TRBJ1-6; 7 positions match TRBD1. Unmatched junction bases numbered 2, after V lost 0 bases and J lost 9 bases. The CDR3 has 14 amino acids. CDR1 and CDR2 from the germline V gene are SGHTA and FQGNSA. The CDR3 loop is CASSLAGGSSPLHF. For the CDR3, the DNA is TGTGCCAGCAGCTTAGCAGGGGGCAGTTCACCCCTCCACTTT.

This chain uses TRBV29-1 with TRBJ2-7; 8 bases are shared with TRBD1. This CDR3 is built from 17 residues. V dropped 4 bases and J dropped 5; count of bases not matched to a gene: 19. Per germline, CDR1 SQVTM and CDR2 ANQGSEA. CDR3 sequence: CSVAMSLSGTGYHEQYF. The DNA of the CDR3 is TGCAGCGTTGCTATGTCACTCTCCGGGACAGGCTATCACGAGCAGTACTTC.

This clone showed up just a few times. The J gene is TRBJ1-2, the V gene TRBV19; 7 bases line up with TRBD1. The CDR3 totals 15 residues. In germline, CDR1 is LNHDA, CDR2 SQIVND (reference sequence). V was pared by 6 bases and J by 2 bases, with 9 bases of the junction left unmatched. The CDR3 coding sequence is TGTGCCAGTAGCCCGACAGGGCCGCTGAACTATGGCTACACCTTC. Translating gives CASSPTGPLNYGYTF.